The subject of this entry is one TCR beta chain. The antigen is undetermined. The sample belongs to a study of somatic mutations in cytotoxic T cells in rheumatoid arthritis. Background on the study: There were some V beta antibody-stained T-cell populations flow-sorted at nearly 100% purity, and these included V beta1+ cells sequenced for TCRB. Findings of the study overall: Neither rheumatoid arthritis patients nor age-matched healthy controls had significantly different CD8+ T-cell clonality from the other group. Only rheumatoid arthritis patients, not healthy controls, showed CD8+ clonality increasing with age. The authors did not know the antigen targets of the expanded CD8+ clones.

TCRdb keeps only in-frame clones here, not all; method: immunoSEQ multiplex PCR. The profile shows roughly 20,000 clones, about four fifths of them singletons. The J segment lost 0 bases and the V segment lost 5 bases, leaving 3 bases of the junction unmatched. Per germline, CDR1 LNHNV and CDR2 YYDKDF (reference sequence). This CDR3 region has 16 residues. Input material: CD8+ T cells sorted from blood. This sequence was found in an adult with rheumatoid arthritis. The gene calls are TRBV15 and TRBJ2-1, with 11 bases fitting TRBD2. In DNA, the CDR3 is TGTGCCACCAGCGGGACTAGCGGAAGCTCCTACAATGAGCAGTTCTTC. Its translation is CATSGTSGSSYNEQFF. Variable domain in full (rest from reference TRBV15 and TRBJ2-1): DAMVIQNPRYQVTQFGKPVTLSCSQTLNHNVMYWYQQKSSQAPKLLFHYYDKDFNNEADTPDNFQSRRPNTSFCFLDIRSPGLGDTAMYLCATSGTSGSSYNEQFFGPGTRLTVL.